Listed here are 31 T cell receptor beta chains from one sample, sequenced in a study of beta chain features in type 1 diabetes. Study-level points and caveats: All four CD4+ subsets from Type 1 diabetes patients carried moderately but significantly shorter TCRB CDR3s.

Every bit of the isolated RNA underwent reverse transcription, so sequencing read expressed TCRB transcripts. Here immunoSEQ multiplex PCR was the method, and the copy in TCRdb shows in-frame clones only, minus some. The sample comprises around 250,000 clones, around 24% of which are singletons, and around 0.012% rests with the top ten. Antigens of these TCRs are unknown. Material: naive CD4+ T cells from blood. These receptors were collected from a woman aged 25 to 39 with type 1 diabetes.

The CDR3 sequence: CAFGTTLGDTQYF. The CDR3 DNA is TGTGCCTTTGGGACTACTCTAGGAGATACGCAGTATTTT. This rearrangement joins TRBV30 to TRBJ2-3; TRBD2 matches 7 bases. The germline V gene encodes CDR1 GTSNPN and CDR2 SVGIG (reference sequence). Trimming cost V 7 bases and J 5 bases; bases outside gene matches: 9. This CDR3 is 13 amino acids long.

The sample holds a few counts of this clone. The chain employs TRBV12-5 and TRBJ2-1, with 12 bases fitting TRBD2. The germline CDR1 and CDR2 sequences are LGHNT and FRNRAP. With V trimmed by 6 bases and J by 6 bases, 6 bases remained unmatched. The CDR3 is made up of 15 amino acids. The CDR3 reads CASGQRLAGANEQFF. The CDR3 region has the DNA TGTGCTAGTGGCCAGAGACTAGCGGGAGCCAATGAGCAGTTCTTC.

The rearrangement uses TRBV19 and TRBJ2-7; 8 bases align to TRBD2. The CDR3 sequence is 14 residues long. Germline-derived CDR1 and CDR2 are LNHDA and SQIVND (reference sequence). V lost 6 bases and J lost 7; bases outside the gene matches: 11. The CDR3 spells CASSYGAGVGEQYF. For the CDR3, the DNA is TGTGCCAGTAGCTACGGAGCGGGAGTGGGTGAGCAGTACTTC. The whole variable domain, remainder taken from reference TRBV19 and TRBJ2-7, is DGGITQSPKYLFRKEGQNVTLSCEQNLNHDAMYWYRQDPGQGLRLIYYSQIVNDFQKGDIAEGYSVSREKKESFPLTVTSAQKNPTAFYLCASSYGAGVGEQYFGPGTRLTVT.

The V and J genes are TRBV20-1 and TRBJ2-7; D might be TRBD2 (6 bases). Germline loops: CDR1 DFQATT, CDR2 SNEGSKA (reference sequence). The CDR3 has 11 residues. V was cut by 6 bases and J by 6 bases, with 12 bases left in between. CDR3 sequence reads: CSARGSGEQYF. The DNA of the CDR3 is TGCAGTGCCCGGGGGAGCGGCGAGCAGTACTTC.

This clone was seen only a few times. The rearrangement links TRBV2 to TRBJ2-3; 7 positions match TRBD2. The CDR3 runs to 14 residues. Looked up from germline, CDR1 is SNHLY and CDR2 is FYNNEI. V was clipped by 6 bases and J by 3 bases; unmatched bases: 6. The CDR3 reads CASSSSGLTDTQYF. The DNA for the CDR3 is TGTGCCAGCAGCTCTAGCGGATTAACAGATACGCAGTATTTT.

The chain joins TRBV5-1 to TRBJ2-7; perhaps TRBD1 as D (5 bases). From germline, CDR1 is SGHRS and CDR2 YFSETQ. Between the trimmed V and J ends, which lost 7 bases and 2 bases, there was a span of 7 bases. The CDR3 has 11 amino acids. The CDR3 sequence: CASAGTYEQYF. The CDR3 region has the DNA TGCGCCAGCGCAGGGACCTACGAGCAGTACTTC.

The chain recombines TRBV6-5 with TRBJ2-1; TRBD2 agrees at 10 bases. This CDR3 contains 16 residues. The germline CDR1 and CDR2 sequences are MNHEY and SVGAGI. V trimming: 0 bases; J trimming: 9 bases; junction bases outside the gene matches: 8. CDR3 DNA: TGTGCCAGCAGTTACTCGAAGGCTAGCGGGAGCAGTGAGCAGTTCTTC. Its protein is CASSYSKASGSSEQFF.

V usage is TRBV6-1 and J usage is TRBJ2-1; 10 bases are shared with TRBD2. V was pared by 0 bases and J by 4 bases, with 3 bases of the junction left unmatched. The CDR3 contains 16 residues. Germline lookup yields CDR1 MNHNS and CDR2 SASEGT. Here the CDR3 reads CASSEAGTSAYNEQFF. The CDR3 DNA sequence: TGTGCCAGCAGTGAAGCTGGGACTAGCGCTTACAATGAGCAGTTCTTC.

This clone came up a few times. The V gene is TRBV7-9, the J gene TRBJ1-2; D not resolved. The ends were cut back, 3 bases at V and 0 bases at J, with 23 bases in the middle. This CDR3 contains 19 residues. Germline loops: CDR1 SEHNR, CDR2 FQNEAQ (reference sequence). CDR3 sequence (DNA): TGTGCCAGCAGCTTTCCTCGAACTTCGACTCGAACTACTAACTATGGCTACACCTTC. Translated, it gives CASSFPRTSTRTTNYGYTF.

The V call is TRBV29-1, the J call TRBJ2-1, with D maybe TRBD2 (5 bases). The V and J ends lost 4 bases and 7 bases respectively, with 23 bases between them. Looked up from germline, CDR1 is SQVTM and CDR2 is ANQGSEA. This CDR3 spans 16 amino acids. The CDR3 here is CSVVERMPLSGNEQFF. As DNA, the CDR3 is TGCAGCGTTGTAGAGCGGATGCCTCTGTCGGGGAATGAGCAGTTCTTC.

The table lists this clone with a few counts. The V call is TRBV25-1, the J call TRBJ2-1, with 14 bases that match TRBD2. In germline, CDR1 is MGHDK, CDR2 SYGVNS. V lost 8 bases and J lost 7; bases outside the gene matches: 4. The CDR3 runs to 14 residues. The DNA of the CDR3 is TGTGCCAGCGGGACTAGCGGGAGTTCTAATGAGCAGTTCTTC. The encoded protein is CASGTSGSSNEQFF.

The chain carries TRBV4-1 and TRBJ2-7; D uncertain. Germline CDR1 reads MGHRA; CDR2 reads YSYEKL. The ends were cut back, 1 base at V and 1 base at J, with 8 bases in the middle. The CDR3 sequence is 14 residues long. The CDR3 reads CASSQGVRSYEQYF. For the CDR3, the DNA is TGCGCCAGCAGCCAAGGTGTCAGGTCCTACGAGCAGTACTTC.

The V and J genes are TRBV29-1 and TRBJ2-7, with TRBD1 matching over 9 bases. The CDR3 length is 15 residues. The junction had 9 bases not matched to a gene; V was cut back by 6 bases and J by 0 bases. The V gene's germline CDR1 is SQVTM and CDR2 ANQGSEA. The CDR3 sequence is CSVDRGTGSSYEQYF. The CDR3 nucleotides are TGCAGCGTCGATCGGGGGACAGGGAGCTCCTACGAGCAGTACTTC.

The chain carries TRBV30 and TRBJ2-5; perhaps TRBD1 as D (7 bases). This CDR3 spans 14 amino acids. The V and J ends lost 0 bases and 4 bases respectively, with 12 bases between them. Germline V gene data show CDR1 as GTSNPN and CDR2 as SVGIG (reference sequence). This CDR3 reads CAWSVQGGPETQYF. For the CDR3, the DNA is TGTGCCTGGAGTGTTCAGGGGGGTCCAGAGACCCAGTACTTC.

The chain is built from TRBV30 and TRBJ2-2, with a possible D match to TRBD2 (7 bases). Per germline, CDR1 GTSNPN and CDR2 SVGIG (reference sequence). With 4 bases removed from V and 3 bases from J, the gap between germline ends came to 12 bases. The CDR3 contains 14 residues. CDR3 sequence (DNA): TGTGCCTGGAAGGGGGGGCTAGACACCGGGGAGCTGTTTTTT. Translated: CAWKGGLDTGELFF.

V is TRBV4-1 and J is TRBJ2-7; the match to TRBD2 covers 8 bases. V shed 7 bases and J 3 bases; nucleotides not matched to a gene: 11. The V gene's germline CDR1 is MGHRA and CDR2 YSYEKL. The CDR3 is 15 amino acids. DNA for the CDR3: TGCGCCAGCAAGCCCACGGGAGGGAGGATCTACGAGCAGTACTTC. Amino acid sequence: CASKPTGGRIYEQYF.

V gene TRBV5-4 combines with J gene TRBJ2-3; 9 nucleotides line up with TRBD1. Germline V gene lookup returns CDR1 SGHNT and CDR2 YYREEE (reference sequence). The trim removed 0 bases at V and 2 bases at J, leaving 1 base unmatched. The CDR3 loop spans 15 amino acids. For the CDR3, the DNA is TGTGCCAGCAGCTTGGGGGACAGGGCCACAGATACGCAGTATTTT. This codes for CASSLGDRATDTQYF.

This chain joins TRBV11-2 and TRBJ1-1; D unresolved. The CDR3 has 17 amino acids. Germline V gene data show CDR1 as SGHAT and CDR2 as FQNNGV. V dropped 1 base and J dropped 5 bases, with 20 bases sitting between them. CDR3 residues: CASSLGIGRYLATEAFF. CDR3 DNA: TGTGCCAGCAGCTTAGGTATAGGGAGATATTTGGCTACTGAAGCTTTCTTT.

This clone was seen more than once but under ten times. The chain couples TRBV14 to TRBJ2-1; 9 bases map to TRBD2. V lost 4 bases, J lost 4 bases, and 5 bases stayed unmatched. The germline gives CDR1 SGHDN, CDR2 FVKESK. This CDR3 spans 15 amino acids. The CDR3 sequence is CASSRIAGEYNEQFF. The CDR3, as DNA: TGTGCCAGCAGCCGAATAGCGGGAGAGTACAATGAGCAGTTCTTC.

The chain joins TRBV2 to TRBJ2-2; a weak D match, TRBD2 (6 bases). Trimming cost V 4 bases and J 4 bases, with 13 bases left between them. Germline V CDR1 and CDR2: SNHLY, FYNNEI. The CDR3 is 15 amino acids. Here the CDR3 reads CASSGPGEGTGELFF. CDR3 sequence (DNA): TGTGCCAGCAGTGGTCCGGGAGAGGGCACCGGGGAGCTGTTTTTT.

This chain joins TRBV18 and TRBJ1-2, with TRBD1 identical over 10 bases. The CDR3 is made up of 14 amino acids. The V gene's germline CDR1 is KGHSH and CDR2 LQKENI. With 4 bases clipped from V and 5 bases from J, the junction kept 4 bases outside the gene matches. The chain's CDR3 is CASSLRTGGYGYTF. The CDR3 DNA reads TGTGCCAGCTCACTCCGGACAGGGGGGTATGGCTACACCTTC.

V and J are TRBV11-2 and TRBJ1-2; 7 positions agree with TRBD1. This CDR3 comprises 14 residues. Germline-derived CDR1 and CDR2 are SGHAT and FQNNGV. The trim removed 3 bases at V and 4 bases at J, leaving 5 bases unmatched. CDR3 loop: CASSFSGTAYGYTF. The CDR3 region has the DNA TGTGCCAGCAGCTTCTCCGGGACAGCCTATGGCTACACCTTC. Supplemented by reference TRBV11-2 and TRBJ1-2, the full variable domain reads EAGVAQSPRYKIIEKRQSVAFWCNPISGHATLYWYQQILGQGPKLLIQFQNNGVVDDSQLPKDRFSAERLKGVDSTLKIQPAKLEDSAVYLCASSFSGTAYGYTFGSGTRLTVV.

This clone was seen a handful of times. The CDR3 here is CASSEQGVSYEQYF. CDR3 DNA sequence: TGTGCCAGCAGCGAACAGGGAGTTTCCTACGAGCAGTACTTC. V and J are TRBV7-6 and TRBJ2-7, with D possibly matching TRBD1 (6 bases). Looked up from germline, CDR1 is SGHVS and CDR2 is FNYEAQ. V was cut by 5 bases and J by 1 base, with 12 bases left in between. CDR3 length: 14 amino acids.

This clone appeared a few times. The rearrangement links TRBV7-2 to TRBJ2-3, with TRBD2 matching over 14 bases. The V segment lost 5 bases and the J segment 6 bases; nucleotides outside the gene matches: 4. CDR3 length: 15 amino acids. Per germline, CDR1 SGHTA and CDR2 FQGNSA. CDR3: CASSRGTSGSDTQYF. The CDR3 DNA reads as TGTGCCAGCAGCCGCGGGACTAGCGGGAGTGATACGCAGTATTTT. Drawing the rest from reference TRBV7-2 and TRBJ2-3, the complete variable domain is GAGVSQSPSNKVTEKGKDVELRCDPISGHTALYWYRQSLGQGLEFLIYFQGNSAPDKSGLPSDRFSAERTGGSVSTLTIQRTQQEDSAVYLCASSRGTSGSDTQYFGPGTRLTVL.

This clone came up a few times. DNA for the CDR3: TGTGCCAGCAGCGTAGCTACAGGTTATGGCTACACCTTC. Its protein product is CASSVATGYGYTF. The chain combines TRBV9 with TRBJ1-2; tentatively, D is TRBD1 (5 bases). The CDR3 consists of 13 residues. Per the germline V gene, CDR1 is SGDLS and CDR2 is YYNGEE. The V and J ends lost 0 bases and 5 bases respectively, with 8 bases between them.

Only a few counts were recorded for this clone. This chain uses TRBV29-1 with TRBJ1-3; maybe TRBD1 (6 bases). This CDR3 comprises 15 residues. Germline V lookup: CDR1 SQVTM, CDR2 ANQGSEA. Deletions cut 2 bases from V and 0 bases from J, with 11 bases between. For the CDR3, the DNA is TGCAGCGTTGAATTGCCCAGGGGCTCTGGAAACACCATATATTTT. Translating gives CSVELPRGSGNTIYF.

The chain carries TRBV5-1 and TRBJ2-1, with D uncertain. Germline loops: CDR1 SGHRS, CDR2 YFSETQ. V was pared by 3 bases and J by 14 bases, with 15 bases between. This CDR3 contains 12 residues. CDR3 sequence: CASSSPGPPEFF. As DNA, the CDR3 is TGCGCCAGCAGCTCTCCGGGTCCCCCAGAGTTCTTC.

This clone was picked up a small number of times. This rearrangement joins TRBV28 to TRBJ2-1, with 8 bases matching TRBD1. From germline, CDR1 is MDHEN and CDR2 SYDVKM. The CDR3 is 15 residues long. Germline trimming cut 7 bases from V and 3 bases from J; bases unmatched to any gene: 8. In DNA, the CDR3 is TGTGCCAGCAATTATTTGACAGGGGACTACAATGAGCAGTTCTTC. Residues: CASNYLTGDYNEQFF.

CDR3 amino acids: CASSRVAGDSYNEQFF. The CDR3 nucleotides read TGTGCCAGCAGCCGGGTAGCGGGAGACTCCTACAATGAGCAGTTCTTC. The rearrangement uses TRBV4-2 and TRBJ2-1; 9 positions agree with TRBD2. Germline V CDR1 and CDR2: LGHNA, YNFKEQ. The CDR3 contains 16 residues. With 4 bases clipped from V and 0 bases from J, the junction kept 4 bases outside the gene matches.

This clone turned up a few times. The genes are TRBV28 and TRBJ2-7, with 8 nucleotides matching TRBD2. CDR1 MDHEN and CDR2 SYDVKM come from the germline V gene. The CDR3 covers 15 residues. The V gene end was trimmed by 4 bases and the J gene end by 7 bases; junction bases not matched to a gene: 12. CDR3 bases: TGTGCCAGCAGTTCCGGCGGACTAGCTTCTATAGAGCAGTACTTC. Translation gives CASSSGGLASIEQYF.

This clone was counted only a few times. The chain links TRBV7-2 to TRBJ2-3; D perhaps matches TRBD2 (5 bases). This CDR3 has 14 residues. V shed 1 base and J shed 7 bases, with 12 bases lying between them. Germline CDR1 and CDR2: SGHTA and FQGNSA. This chain's CDR3 is CASSLVSGSYTQYF. Written as DNA, the CDR3 is TGTGCCAGCAGCTTAGTATCGGGGTCTTATACGCAGTATTTT.